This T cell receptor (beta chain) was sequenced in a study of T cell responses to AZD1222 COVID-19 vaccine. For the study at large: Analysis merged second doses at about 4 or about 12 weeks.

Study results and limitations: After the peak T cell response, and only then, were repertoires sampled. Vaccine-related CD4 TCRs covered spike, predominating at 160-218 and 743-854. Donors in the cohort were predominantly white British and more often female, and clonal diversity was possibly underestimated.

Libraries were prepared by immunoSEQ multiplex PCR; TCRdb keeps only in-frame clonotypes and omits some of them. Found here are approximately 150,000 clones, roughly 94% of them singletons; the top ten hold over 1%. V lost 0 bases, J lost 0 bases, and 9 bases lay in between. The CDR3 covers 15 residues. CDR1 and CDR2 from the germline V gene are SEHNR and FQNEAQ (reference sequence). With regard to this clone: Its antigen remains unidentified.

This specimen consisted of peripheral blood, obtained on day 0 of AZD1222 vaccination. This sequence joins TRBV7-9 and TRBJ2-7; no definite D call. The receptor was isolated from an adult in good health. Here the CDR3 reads CASSLAIGTSYEQYV. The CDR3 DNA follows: TGTGCCAGCAGCTTAGCTATCGGCACCTCCTACGAGCAGTACGTC.